These 10 T cell receptor beta chains were all obtained from the same sample, sequenced in a study of T cells after yellow fever vaccination. TCRdb independently ran MiXCR on the 5' RACE reads; one entry per CDR3 protein. Here the sample spans around 200,000 distinct CDR3 sequences, about 11% being singletons. The source was CD8+ T cells sorted from PBMCs, collected 15 days after the yellow fever booster vaccination. The source of these receptors is a man between 18 and 29 years old who received the YFV17D yellow fever vaccine.

The chain combines TRBV5-6 with TRBJ2-5; D is perhaps TRBD2 (5 bases). From germline, CDR1 is SGHDT and CDR2 YYEEEE. V was pared by 3 bases and J by 3 bases, with 12 bases between. The CDR3 is made up of 14 amino acids. This chain's CDR3 is CASSSLDYKETQYF. In DNA form, the CDR3 reads TGTGCCAGCAGCTCCCTTGACTATAAAGAGACCCAGTACTTC.

This clonotype came up a few times. This chain connects TRBV12-3 or TRBV12-4 to TRBJ1-1; D call uncertain. The CDR3 has 12 amino acids. Trimming shortened V by 6 bases and J by 2 bases, and 7 bases separated the two germline ends. The CDR3 DNA reads as TGTGCCAGCAGGAACGGAAACACTGAAGCTTTCTTT. The encoded protein is CASRNGNTEAFF.

A few counts support this clonotype. This chain uses TRBV12-3 or TRBV12-4 with TRBJ2-7; 10 bases align to TRBD2. Trimming cost V 6 bases and J 0 bases; bases outside gene matches: 5. This CDR3 comprises 15 residues. Here the CDR3 reads CASSLSGGSSYEQYF. The CDR3 DNA reads as TGTGCCAGCAGCCTTAGCGGGGGGAGCTCCTACGAGCAGTACTTC.

This clonotype came up a few times. V usage is TRBV7-3 and J usage is TRBJ2-1; TRBD1 matches 11 bases. The CDR3 is made up of 14 amino acids. V was clipped by 4 bases and J by 9 bases; unmatched bases: 5. Germline CDR1 reads SGHTA; CDR2 reads FQGTGA. CDR3: CASSSGQGAVEQFF. CDR3 nucleotides: TGTGCCAGCAGCTCAGGACAGGGGGCTGTTGAGCAGTTCTTC.

This chain connects TRBV5-1 to TRBJ1-6; D call uncertain. Trimming removed 0 bases from V and 10 bases from J, with 17 bases in between. The CDR3 covers 16 residues. The germline V gene has CDR1 SGHRS and CDR2 YFSETQ. CDR3 sequence: CASSLATLYRNSPLHF. Written as DNA, the CDR3 is TGCGCCAGCAGCTTGGCCACTCTTTACCGGAACTCACCCCTCCACTTT.

This clonotype came up a few times. The chain is built from TRBV27 and TRBJ2-5; D possibly corresponds to TRBD1 (5 bases). The CDR3 length is 14 residues. V dropped 2 bases and J dropped 4 bases, with 11 bases sitting between them. CDR1 is MNHEY, CDR2 SMNVEV, per germline (reference sequence). CDR3 residues: CASSLNPGIETQYF. The CDR3 bases are TGTGCCAGCAGTTTAAACCCAGGGATAGAGACCCAGTACTTC.

This clonotype was seen repeatedly, ten times or more. The genes are TRBV7-9 and TRBJ1-1; no firm D call. The CDR3 sequence is 13 residues long. The germline V gene encodes CDR1 SEHNR and CDR2 FQNEAQ (reference sequence). V dropped 7 bases and J dropped 1 base, with 10 bases sitting between them. The CDR3 DNA reads as TGTGCCAGCACCCTAGACCCGAACACTGAAGCTTTCTTT. This sequence encodes CASTLDPNTEAFF.

This clonotype occurred many times. The rearrangement links TRBV29-1 to TRBJ1-1; D is uncertain. This CDR3 is 12 amino acids long. V dropped 6 bases and J dropped 6 bases, with 14 bases sitting between them. CDR1 SQVTM and CDR2 ANQGSEA come from the germline V gene. CDR3 sequence reads: CSVAPAGAEAFF. CDR3 DNA: TGCAGCGTCGCCCCCGCAGGCGCTGAAGCTTTCTTT.

This chain connects TRBV25-1 to TRBJ1-1; D might be TRBD1 (5 bases). The germline V and J ends were trimmed by 6 bases and 8 bases, with 16 bases remaining between them. Germline-derived CDR1 and CDR2 are MGHDK and SYGVNS. This CDR3 is 13 amino acids long. CDR3: CASSPTSGYEAFF. The CDR3 bases are TGTGCCAGCAGCCCGACTTCAGGGTACGAAGCTTTCTTT.

The chain links TRBV19 to TRBJ1-5; D is unresolved. This CDR3 region has 15 residues. The V gene lost 9 bases and the J gene lost 1 base, with 16 bases spanning the gap. CDR1 LNHDA and CDR2 SQIVND come from the germline V gene (reference sequence). CDR3 bases: TGTGCCAGCTCCCTGCTGGTGGGAAGCAATCAGCCCCAGCATTTT. Its protein product is CASSLLVGSNQPQHF.